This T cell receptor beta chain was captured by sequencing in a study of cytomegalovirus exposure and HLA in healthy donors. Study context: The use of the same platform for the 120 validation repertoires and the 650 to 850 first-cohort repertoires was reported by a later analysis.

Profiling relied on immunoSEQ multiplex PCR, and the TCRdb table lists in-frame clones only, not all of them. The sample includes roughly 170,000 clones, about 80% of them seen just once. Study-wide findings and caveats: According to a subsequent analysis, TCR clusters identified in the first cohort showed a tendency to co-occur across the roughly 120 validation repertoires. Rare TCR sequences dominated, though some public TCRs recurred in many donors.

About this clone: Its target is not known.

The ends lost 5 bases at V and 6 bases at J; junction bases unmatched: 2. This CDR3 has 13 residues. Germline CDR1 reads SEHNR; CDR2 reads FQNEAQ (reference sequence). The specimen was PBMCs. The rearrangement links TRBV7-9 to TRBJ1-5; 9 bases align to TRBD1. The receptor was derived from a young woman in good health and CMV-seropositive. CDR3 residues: CASSRDRVQPQHF. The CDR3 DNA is TGTGCCAGCAGCCGGGACAGGGTTCAGCCCCAGCATTTT.